These 7 T cell receptor beta chains were all obtained from the same sample, sequenced in a study of shared clonotypes between healthy human individuals. The naive CD8 subset, CD45RO-negative cells positively selected for CCR7, excluded terminally differentiated effector memory CD45RA+ cells. The table came from immunoSEQ multiplex PCR; TCRdb's copy has only in-frame clones and leaves some out. The table lists about 580,000 clones, roughly 98% of them singletons. The source material was naive CD8+ T cells sorted from blood. The source is a man in his thirties or forties in good health.

The gene calls are TRBV19 and TRBJ1-3; 9 nucleotides line up with TRBD1. V lost 3 bases, J lost 4 bases, and 16 bases stayed unmatched. This CDR3 has 19 residues. Germline V gene sequence: CDR1 LNHDA, CDR2 SQIVND (reference sequence). In DNA, the CDR3 is TGTGCCAGTAGTATCATCGGGACAGGGCCCTATCCCTCGGGAAACACCATATATTTT. It encodes CASSIIGTGPYPSGNTIYF.

This clone came up once. The V and J genes are TRBV27 and TRBJ2-2, with D tentatively TRBD1 (5 bases). This CDR3 is 14 amino acids long. In germline, CDR1 is MNHEY, CDR2 SMNVEV (reference sequence). The V end was cut by 6 bases, the J end by 4 bases, with 12 bases between. CDR3 region: CASRMGRGTGELFF. The CDR3 DNA follows: TGTGCCAGCAGAATGGGGCGCGGCACCGGGGAGCTGTTTTTT.

This sequence joins TRBV9 and TRBJ1-5, with a weak D call TRBD1 (5 bases). Deletions cut 8 bases from V and 5 bases from J, with 14 bases between. CDR1 and CDR2 (germline): SGDLS, YYNGEE. The CDR3 covers 13 residues. For the CDR3, the DNA is TGTGCCAGTTCCAGGGTAGGGGATCAGCCCCAGCATTTT. Translated: CASSRVGDQPQHF.

The chain is built from TRBV11-2 and TRBJ2-2; 7 nucleotides match TRBD2. J was trimmed by 6 bases and V by 5 bases; bases with no gene match: 6. The CDR3 has 14 residues. Germline CDR1 and CDR2: SGHAT and FQNNGV. The chain's CDR3 is CASSPQRDPGELFF. Here the CDR3 DNA reads TGTGCCAGCAGCCCGCAGCGGGACCCCGGGGAGCTGTTTTTT.

The rearrangement uses TRBV20-1 and TRBJ2-7; D unclear. Trimming took off 4 bases at V and 5 bases at J, with 9 bases between the two ends. Germline CDR1 DFQATT, CDR2 SNEGSKA (reference sequence). This CDR3 is built from 11 residues. CDR3 DNA sequence: TGCAGTGCTACTGAGGTTAACGAGCAGTACTTC. This codes for CSATEVNEQYF.

CDR3: CASSQGPRDEAFF. DNA for the CDR3: TGTGCCAGCAGCCAAGGCCCTCGGGATGAAGCTTTCTTT. This chain joins TRBV14 and TRBJ1-1; the D is unclear. V was pared by 1 base and J by 7 bases, with 10 bases between. The germline gives CDR1 SGHDN, CDR2 FVKESK. The CDR3 runs 13 residues.

The chain is built from TRBV29-1 and TRBJ2-2; 8 bases line up with TRBD1. The CDR3 contains 17 residues. V trimming: 5 bases; J trimming: 5 bases; junction bases outside the gene matches: 16. Germline lookup yields CDR1 SQVTM and CDR2 ANQGSEA. In DNA, the CDR3 is TGCAGCGTTCGGGGGATCCGAACAGGGGGATGGACCGGGGAGCTGTTTTTT. It codes for CSVRGIRTGGWTGELFF.